The 3 T cell receptor beta chains presented below share a single source sample, sequenced in a study of T cells expressing NK-cell markers (TCRdb year 2020). Libraries were made using 5' RACE. TCRdb lists the instrument as Illumina HiSeq 2000. TCRdb reprocessed the reads, reporting each CDR3 protein sequence once and no DNA. The table kept for this sample lists under 600,000 distinct CDR3 sequences. The leading ten clones occupy around 1.4% of the sample. What was sequenced was blood T cells: a sorted CD56 or NKG2C T cell subset, CD4+ or CD8+ T cells, or bulk PBMC T cells (not recorded which). The origin of the receptors is a woman between 45 and 65 years old in good health. Donor details come from another sample of the same person, matched by shared clones.

The genes are TRBV18 and TRBJ1-4; there is no DNA to check the TCRdb D call of TRBD1. The CDR3 spans 16 residues. In germline, CDR1 is KGHSH, CDR2 LQKENI. The CDR3 loop is CASSPRTRDKEEKLFF.

The chain joins TRBV27 to TRBJ2-3; TCRdb selects TRBD2, and the lack of DNA leaves this call unchecked. This CDR3 has 14 amino acids. The germline CDR1 and CDR2 sequences are MNHEY and SMNVEV (reference sequence). The CDR3 protein is CASSLGLPTDTQYF.

V is TRBV7-9 and J is TRBJ2-3. This CDR3 is built from 16 residues. CDR1 SEHNR and CDR2 FQNEAQ come from the germline V gene (reference sequence). CDR3 sequence reads: CASSLQVIASTDTQYF. Combining the CDR3 with reference TRBV7-9 and TRBJ2-3 gives the whole variable domain DTGVSQNPRHKITKRGQNVTFRCDPISEHNRLYWYRQTLGQGPEFLTYFQNEAQLEKSRLLSDRFSAERPKGSFSTLEIQRTEQGDSAMYLCASSLQVIASTDTQYFGPGTRLTVL.